Listed below are T cell receptor beta chains from one sample, sequenced in a study of T cell repertoires in ileal Crohn's disease. Libraries were prepared by immunoSEQ multiplex PCR; TCRdb keeps only in-frame clonotypes and omits some of them. The repertoire holds over 1,500 clones, 65% to 85% seen once, with 9.5% to 12% in the top ten. The sample consisted of ileal tissue. The source is an adult with Crohn's disease. Each CDR3 is given with its conserved first and last residue. The D gene is left open where the match is weak. Size is stated for part of the rows, as once, few or many counts, or as a class when the clone is expanded.

cdr3_nt cdr3_aa j_call d_call v_call clone_size
TGTGCCATCAGCTCTAGCGGGGCTCAAGAGACCCAGTACTTC CAISSSGAQETQYF TRBJ2-5 TRBD2 TRBV10-3 few
TGTGCCAGCAGCAGTACTGTAGCGGGCGAGCAGTACTTC CASSSTVAGEQYF TRBJ2-7 TRBD2 TRBV27 large
TGTGCCAGCTCACCTCTCCGGGACAGGAACGAGCAGTACTTC CASSPLRDRNEQYF TRBJ2-7 TRBD1 TRBV18 once
TGTGCCAGCAGCTTATTGGGGCAGGCGAACACTGAAGCTTTCTTT CASSLLGQANTEAFF TRBJ1-1 . TRBV11-2 once
TGTGCCAGCAGTCGACAATCCCTCAGGGATGGCTACACCTTC CASSRQSLRDGYTF TRBJ1-2 . TRBV6-5 .
TGTGCCACCGCCGATCGGGACAGCGACATCTACAATGAGCAGTTCTTC CATADRDSDIYNEQFF TRBJ2-1 TRBD1 TRBV10-3 .
TGTGCCAGCAGCCACCCCCTAGCGGGAGGCCGGACCTACGAGCAGTACTTC CASSHPLAGGRTYEQYF TRBJ2-7 TRBD2 TRBV7-9 few
TGCGCCAGCAGATTGCAGGGTGGCTCACCCCTCCACTTT CASRLQGGSPLHF TRBJ1-6 . TRBV5-1 .
TGTGCCAGCAGTGAAAAGCGACTAGCGGGACCAGAGACCCAGTACTTC CASSEKRLAGPETQYF TRBJ2-5 TRBD2 TRBV6-1 .
TGTGCCAGCAGCTCACAGGCGAACACTGAAGCTTTCTTT CASSSQANTEAFF TRBJ1-1 . TRBV6-6 .
TGTGCCAGCAGCTTGTTATGGGGCCTCTTGGGCGAGCAGTACTTC CASSLLWGLLGEQYF TRBJ2-7 . TRBV5-6 .
TGTGCCAGCAGCGTTGGGACAGGGGTTCAGGGTGGCTACACCTTC CASSVGTGVQGGYTF TRBJ1-2 TRBD1 TRBV7-3 .
TGCAGTGCTAGACTCAATGAGCAGTTCTTC CSARLNEQFF TRBJ2-1 . TRBV20-1 once
TGTGCCAGCACGCTGAGACACCTCTCAGAAGAGCAGTTCTTC CASTLRHLSEEQFF TRBJ2-1 . TRBV28 once
TGCGCCAGCGGCTTAACGGGGAACCCCACAGATACGCAGTATTTT CASGLTGNPTDTQYF TRBJ2-3 . TRBV5-1 .
TGTGCCAGCACCTTAGTGGGGGGGAACACTGAAGCTTTCTTT CASTLVGGNTEAFF TRBJ1-1 . TRBV27 .
TGTGCCAGCAGTTTTACATTAGCGGGAGAGCAGTTCTTC CASSFTLAGEQFF TRBJ2-1 TRBD2 TRBV27 .
TGCGCCAGCAGCTTGGGTACAGGTCCCAGCTCCTACAATGAGCAGTTCTTC CASSLGTGPSSYNEQFF TRBJ2-1 . TRBV5-1 .
TGTGCCAGCAAATTGCAGGGGGCCGCTGAGCAGTTCTTC CASKLQGAAEQFF TRBJ2-1 TRBD1 TRBV5-4 .
TGTGCCAGCAGCGGGGTAAGCGCTAGCTTTTACGAGCAGTACTTC CASSGVSASFYEQYF TRBJ2-7 . TRBV14 .
TGTGCCAGCAGTATAACTTCACAGGGAAGTGGCTACACCTTC CASSITSQGSGYTF TRBJ1-2 . TRBV2 .
TGCAGCGTCTACCAACCGGGGAATGAGCAGTTCTTC CSVYQPGNEQFF TRBJ2-1 . TRBV29-1 .